This TCR beta chain was sequenced for a study of blood T cell repertoires in COVID-19. Study details: Researchers got acute and convalescent COVID-19 samples from the United States, Italy and Spain. Sources were T cells, B-cell-depleted T cells, or PBMCs; the material itself was cDNA or gDNA.

This table comes from immunoSEQ multiplex PCR, and its TCRdb copy is limited to in-frame clones, with some not included. The data show 28,000 or so clones, 90% seen once. Germline V gene lookup returns CDR1 SGHNT and CDR2 YENEEA. CDR3 size: 16 residues. The ends were cut back, 0 bases at V and 4 bases at J, with 13 bases in the middle. The sequence derives from a man in his 70s with acute or convalescent COVID-19. The specimen was peripheral blood. This rearrangement joins TRBV11-3 to TRBJ2-1; D possibly corresponds to TRBD2 (5 bases). DNA of the CDR3: TGTGCCAGCAGCTTAGACCCACTAGGAGGTTACAATGAGCAGTTCTTC. Translating it yields CASSLDPLGGYNEQFF.